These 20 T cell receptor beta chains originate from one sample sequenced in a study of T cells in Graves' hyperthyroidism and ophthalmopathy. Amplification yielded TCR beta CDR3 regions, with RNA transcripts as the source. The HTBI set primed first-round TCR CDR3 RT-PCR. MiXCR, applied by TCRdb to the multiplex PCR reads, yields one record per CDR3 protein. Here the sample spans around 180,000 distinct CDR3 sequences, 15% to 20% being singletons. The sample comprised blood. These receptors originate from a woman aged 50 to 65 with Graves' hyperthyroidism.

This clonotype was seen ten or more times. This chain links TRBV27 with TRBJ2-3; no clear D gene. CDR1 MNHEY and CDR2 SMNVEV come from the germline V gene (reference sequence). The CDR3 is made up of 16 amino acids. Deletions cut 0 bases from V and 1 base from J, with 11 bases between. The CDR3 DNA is TGTGCCAGCAGTTTATCGAGTGGCGGTCGCACAGATACGCAGTATTTT. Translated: CASSLSSGGRTDTQYF.

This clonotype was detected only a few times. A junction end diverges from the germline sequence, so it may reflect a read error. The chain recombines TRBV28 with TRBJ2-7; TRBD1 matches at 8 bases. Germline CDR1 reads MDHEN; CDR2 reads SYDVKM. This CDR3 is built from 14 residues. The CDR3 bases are TGTGTCAGCAGCTCCCTGACAGGGGAGTACGAGCAGTACTTC. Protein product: CVSSSLTGEYEQYF.

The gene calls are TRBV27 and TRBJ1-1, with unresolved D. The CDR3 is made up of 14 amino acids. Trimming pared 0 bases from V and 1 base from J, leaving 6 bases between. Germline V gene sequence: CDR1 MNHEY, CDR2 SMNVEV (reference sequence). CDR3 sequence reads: CASSLSIGNTEAFF. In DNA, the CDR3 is TGTGCCAGCAGTTTATCGATAGGGAACACTGAAGCTTTCTTT.

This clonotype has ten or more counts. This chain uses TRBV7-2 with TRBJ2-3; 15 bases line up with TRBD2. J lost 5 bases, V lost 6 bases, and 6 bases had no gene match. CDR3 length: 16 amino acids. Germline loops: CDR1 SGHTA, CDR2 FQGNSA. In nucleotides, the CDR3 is TGTGCCAGCAGAGGGACTAGCGGGGGGTTCGGAGATACGCAGTATTTT. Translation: CASRGTSGGFGDTQYF. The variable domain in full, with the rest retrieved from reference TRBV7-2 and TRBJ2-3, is GAGVSQSPSNKVTEKGKDVELRCDPISGHTALYWYRQSLGQGLEFLIYFQGNSAPDKSGLPSDRFSAERTGGSVSTLTIQRTQQEDSAVYLCASRGTSGGFGDTQYFGPGTRLTVL.

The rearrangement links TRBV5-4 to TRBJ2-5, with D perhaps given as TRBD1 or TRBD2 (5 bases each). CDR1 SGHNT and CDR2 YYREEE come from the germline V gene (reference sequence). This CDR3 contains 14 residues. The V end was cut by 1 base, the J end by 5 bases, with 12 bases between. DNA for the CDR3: TGTGCCAGCAGCTTGCATCGGGGCGGCGAGACCCAGTACTTC. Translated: CASSLHRGGETQYF.

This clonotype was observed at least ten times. CDR3 residues: CASSDRGRGDEQFF. The CDR3 DNA reads as TGCGCCAGCAGCGACAGGGGGCGCGGTGATGAGCAGTTCTTC. The chain employs TRBV5-1 and TRBJ2-1; 10 bases fit TRBD1. In germline, CDR1 is SGHRS, CDR2 YFSETQ. This CDR3 comprises 14 residues. V was pared by 4 bases and J by 8 bases, with 6 bases of the junction left unmatched. The full variable domain, with the rest looked up from reference TRBV5-1 and TRBJ2-1, is KAGVTQTPRYLIKTRGQQVTLSCSPISGHRSVSWYQQTPGQGLQFLFEYFSETQRNKGNFPGRFSGRQFSNSRSEMNVSTLELGDSALYLCASSDRGRGDEQFFGPGTRLTVL.

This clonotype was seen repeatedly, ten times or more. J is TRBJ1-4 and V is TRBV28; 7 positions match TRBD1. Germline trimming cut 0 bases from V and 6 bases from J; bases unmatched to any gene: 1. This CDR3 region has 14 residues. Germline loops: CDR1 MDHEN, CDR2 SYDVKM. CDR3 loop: CASSLWGTDEKLFF. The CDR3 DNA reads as TGTGCCAGCAGTTTATGGGGGACAGATGAAAAACTGTTTTTT.

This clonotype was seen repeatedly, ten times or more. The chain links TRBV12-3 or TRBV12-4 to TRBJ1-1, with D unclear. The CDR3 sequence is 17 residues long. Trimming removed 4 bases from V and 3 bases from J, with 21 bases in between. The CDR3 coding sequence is TGTGCCAGCAGTTCTCCGGGTTTCGGTTGGAGGGACACTGAAGCTTTCTTT. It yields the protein CASSSPGFGWRDTEAFF.

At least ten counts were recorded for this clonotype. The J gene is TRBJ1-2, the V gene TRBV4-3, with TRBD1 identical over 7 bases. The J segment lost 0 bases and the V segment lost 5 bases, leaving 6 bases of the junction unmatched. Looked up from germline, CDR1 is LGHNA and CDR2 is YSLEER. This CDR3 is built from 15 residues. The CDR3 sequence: CASSRGQPANYGYTF. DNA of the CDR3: TGCGCCAGCAGCAGGGGACAGCCAGCTAACTATGGCTACACCTTC.

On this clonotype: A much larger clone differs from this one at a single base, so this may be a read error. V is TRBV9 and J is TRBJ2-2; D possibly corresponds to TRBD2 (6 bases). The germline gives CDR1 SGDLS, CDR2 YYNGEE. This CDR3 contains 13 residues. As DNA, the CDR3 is TGTGCCAGCAGCCTGGCTTTCACCGGGGGGCTGTTTTTT. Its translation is CASSLAFTGGLFF.

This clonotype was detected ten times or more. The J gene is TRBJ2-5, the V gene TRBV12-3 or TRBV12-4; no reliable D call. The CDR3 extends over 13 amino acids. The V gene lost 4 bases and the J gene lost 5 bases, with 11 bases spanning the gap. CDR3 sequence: CASSSSRVETQYF. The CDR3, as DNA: TGTGCCAGCAGTTCCTCTCGAGTGGAGACCCAGTACTTC.

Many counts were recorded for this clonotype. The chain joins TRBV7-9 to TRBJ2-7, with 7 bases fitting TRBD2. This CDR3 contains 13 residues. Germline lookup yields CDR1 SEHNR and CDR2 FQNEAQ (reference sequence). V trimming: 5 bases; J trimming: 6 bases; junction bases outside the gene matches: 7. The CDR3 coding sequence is TGTGCCAGCAGCCCCGTCGGGGGGACCGAGCAGTACTTC. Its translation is CASSPVGGTEQYF.

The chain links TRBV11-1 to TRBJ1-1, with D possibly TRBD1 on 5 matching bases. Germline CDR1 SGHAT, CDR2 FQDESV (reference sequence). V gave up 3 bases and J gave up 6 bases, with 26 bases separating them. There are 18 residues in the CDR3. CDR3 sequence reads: CASSFSEGGWGEIPEAFF. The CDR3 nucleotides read TGTGCCAGCAGCTTTTCGGAGGGTGGGTGGGGGGAGATCCCTGAAGCTTTCTTT.

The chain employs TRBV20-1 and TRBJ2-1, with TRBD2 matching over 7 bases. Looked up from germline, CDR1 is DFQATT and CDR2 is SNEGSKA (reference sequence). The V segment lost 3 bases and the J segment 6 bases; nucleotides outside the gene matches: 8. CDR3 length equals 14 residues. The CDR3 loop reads CSARGAGTGNEQFF. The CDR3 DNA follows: TGCAGTGCTAGGGGAGCGGGAACGGGCAATGAGCAGTTCTTC.

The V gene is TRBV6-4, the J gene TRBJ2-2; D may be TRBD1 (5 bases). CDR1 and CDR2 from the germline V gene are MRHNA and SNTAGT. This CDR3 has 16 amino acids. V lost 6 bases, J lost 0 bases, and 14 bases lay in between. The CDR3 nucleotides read TGTGCCAGCAGCGGCCTCTTGACAGCGAACACCGGGGAGCTGTTTTTT. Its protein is CASSGLLTANTGELFF.

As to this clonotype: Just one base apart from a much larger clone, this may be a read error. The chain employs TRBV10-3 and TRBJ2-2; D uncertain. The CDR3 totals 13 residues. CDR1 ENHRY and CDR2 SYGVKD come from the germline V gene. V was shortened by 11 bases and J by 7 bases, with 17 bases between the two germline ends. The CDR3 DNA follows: TGTGCCGCCTCAGGATTCGTCGTCGGGGAGCTGTTTTTT. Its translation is CAASGFVVGELFF.

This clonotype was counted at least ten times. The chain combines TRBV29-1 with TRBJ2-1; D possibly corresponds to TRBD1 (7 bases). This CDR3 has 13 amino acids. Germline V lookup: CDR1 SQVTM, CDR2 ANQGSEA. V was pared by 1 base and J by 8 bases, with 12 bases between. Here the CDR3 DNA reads TGCAGCGTTGAAGGGAGGGGGCGGTATGAGCAGTTCTTC. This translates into CSVEGRGRYEQFF.

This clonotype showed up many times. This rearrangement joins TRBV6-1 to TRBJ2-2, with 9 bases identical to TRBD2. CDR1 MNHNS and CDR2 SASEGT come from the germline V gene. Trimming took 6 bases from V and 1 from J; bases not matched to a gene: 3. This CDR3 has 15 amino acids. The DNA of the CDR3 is TGTGCCAGCAGACGGCGGGGGGGGAACACCGGGGAGCTGTTTTTT. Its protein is CASRRRGGNTGELFF.

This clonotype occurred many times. CDR3 bases: TGTGCCAGTAGCCCATTGGGACCGAGCAATCAGCCCCAGCATTTT. Encoded protein: CASSPLGPSNQPQHF. V usage is TRBV19 and J usage is TRBJ1-5; D might be TRBD1 (5 bases). V was trimmed by 6 bases and J by 1 base, leaving 13 bases between them. The germline gives CDR1 LNHDA, CDR2 SQIVND (reference sequence). The CDR3 has 15 residues.

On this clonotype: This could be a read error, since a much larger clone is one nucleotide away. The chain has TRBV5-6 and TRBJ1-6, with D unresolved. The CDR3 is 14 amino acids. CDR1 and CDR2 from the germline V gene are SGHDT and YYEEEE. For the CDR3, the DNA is TGTGCCAGCGGCTTGGAACGGATTGGTTCACCCCTCCACTTT. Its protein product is CASGLERIGSPLHF.